This T cell receptor (beta chain) is from a study of technical replicates of blood from several donors. Assay: immunoSEQ multiplex PCR; the TCRdb copy retains only in-frame clones and omits some. The sample has about 84,000 clones; roughly 90% are singletons. This CDR3 comprises 16 residues. Germline CDR1 is SEHNR and CDR2 is FQNEAQ (reference sequence). V lost 0 bases and J 3 bases, leaving 9 bases between the germline ends. The chain recombines TRBV7-9 with TRBJ1-6, with D unclear. Material for sequencing was T cells isolated from PBMCs. The TCR was taken from a human donor in good health. The CDR3 sequence is CASSLARFFYNSPLHF. The CDR3 DNA reads as TGTGCCAGCAGCTTAGCGAGGTTTTTCTATAATTCACCCCTCCACTTT.